The 11 T cell receptor beta chains presented below share a single source sample, sequenced in a study of blood T cell repertoires in COVID-19. Measured with immunoSEQ multiplex PCR; TCRdb has only the in-frame clones, and not every one. The repertoire holds roughly 250,000 clones, with approximately 90% as singletons. Sequenced input: PBMCs or T cells enriched from blood (not recorded which). The receptor source for this set is a woman under 40 with acute COVID-19.

The chain employs TRBV19 and TRBJ2-3; 9 positions match TRBD2. The CDR3 loop spans 16 amino acids. The germline gives CDR1 LNHDA, CDR2 SQIVND (reference sequence). The V and J ends lost 5 bases and 1 base, in that order; junction bases with no gene match: 7. The chain's CDR3 is CASSLLAGSRTDTQYF. Here the CDR3 DNA reads TGTGCCAGTAGTCTCCTAGCGGGGAGTCGCACAGATACGCAGTATTTT.

The J gene is TRBJ1-6, the V gene TRBV3-1 (or the pseudogene TRBV3-2); D might be TRBD1 (5 bases). The CDR3 has 17 amino acids. Looked up from germline, CDR1 is LGHDT and CDR2 is YNNKEL (reference sequence). V was shortened by 6 bases and J by 4 bases, with 19 bases between the two germline ends. The CDR3 sequence: CASSLDGRDVYNSPLHF. CDR3 nucleotide sequence: TGTGCCAGCAGTCTCGACGGCAGGGATGTTTATAATTCACCCCTCCACTTT.

CDR3 residues: CASSGPGQGSTDTQYF. The CDR3 bases are TGTGCCAGCAGCGGCCCGGGACAGGGGAGCACAGATACGCAGTATTTT. This sequence joins TRBV6-6 and TRBJ2-3; 10 nucleotides agree with TRBD1. There are 16 residues in the CDR3. Germline CDR1 MNHNY, CDR2 SVGAGI (reference sequence). V lost 6 bases, J lost 0 bases, and 6 bases stayed unmatched.

This chain joins TRBV5-1 and TRBJ2-1; 8 bases align to TRBD2. The CDR3 is 15 amino acids. Germline V CDR1 and CDR2: SGHRS, YFSETQ. V trimming: 4 bases; J trimming: 8 bases; junction bases outside the gene matches: 11. The CDR3 nucleotides read TGCGCCAGCAGCCAAAGGGCGGGGGGATTTGATGAGCAGTTCTTC. It is translated as CASSQRAGGFDEQFF.

The chain uses TRBV7-9 and TRBJ2-2; no reliable D call. V shed 5 bases and J shed 2 bases, with 15 bases lying between them. The CDR3 consists of 16 residues. CDR1 SEHNR and CDR2 FQNEAQ come from the germline V gene (reference sequence). For the CDR3, the DNA is TGTGCCAGCAGCGCAAGCCCGTTATTAAACACCGGGGAGCTGTTTTTT. The encoded protein is CASSASPLLNTGELFF.

The V and J genes are TRBV5-6 and TRBJ2-5; D possibly corresponds to TRBD2 (6 bases). Between the trimmed V and J ends, which lost 4 bases and 3 bases, there was a span of 16 bases. Looked up from germline, CDR1 is SGHDT and CDR2 is YYEEEE. The CDR3 has 15 amino acids. As DNA, the CDR3 is TGTGCCAGCAGCCAAGGTACACGGAGGGAAGAGACCCAGTACTTC. Translation: CASSQGTRREETQYF.

About this clone: Other DNA sequences in the sample encode the same CDR3. The rearrangement joins TRBV11-2 to TRBJ2-1; TRBD2 agrees at 15 bases. The CDR3 totals 15 residues. The ends lost 6 bases at V and 8 bases at J; junction bases unmatched: 5. Germline V CDR1 and CDR2: SGHAT, FQNNGV. The CDR3 here is CASRSGLAGGDEQFF. The CDR3 bases are TGTGCCAGCAGATCGGGACTAGCGGGAGGCGATGAGCAGTTCTTC. The whole variable domain, remainder taken from reference TRBV11-2 and TRBJ2-1, is EAGVAQSPRYKIIEKRQSVAFWCNPISGHATLYWYQQILGQGPKLLIQFQNNGVVDDSQLPKDRFSAERLKGVDSTLKIQPAKLEDSAVYLCASRSGLAGGDEQFFGPGTRLTVL.

The chain has TRBV28 and TRBJ2-3; 9 bases are shared with TRBD2. Germline CDR1 is MDHEN and CDR2 is SYDVKM. The CDR3 is 14 residues long. J gave up 11 bases and V 5 bases, and 11 bases lay outside the gene matches. The CDR3 sequence is CASSPGTSGSRQYF. The CDR3 DNA reads TGTGCCAGCAGTCCGGGCACTAGCGGGTCCCGGCAGTATTTT.

V usage is TRBV2 and J usage is TRBJ2-7; D might be TRBD1 (6 bases). The length of the CDR3 is 12 residues. The ends were cut back, 7 bases at V and 4 bases at J, with 11 bases in the middle. Germline V lookup: CDR1 SNHLY, CDR2 FYNNEI. The CDR3 bases are TGTGCCAGCATGGCAGGGGCTTACGAGCAGTACTTC. It is translated as CASMAGAYEQYF. The complete variable domain, with remaining parts taken from reference TRBV2 and TRBJ2-7, reads EPEVTQTPSHQVTQMGQEVILRCVPISNHLYFYWYRQILGQKVEFLVSFYNNEISEKSEIFDDQFSVERPDGSNFTLKIRSTKLEDSAMYFCASMAGAYEQYFGPGTRLTVT.

This clone was recorded once. The chain is built from TRBV10-1 and TRBJ1-5, with D possibly matching TRBD1 (6 bases). V was pared by 6 bases and J by 7 bases, with 25 bases between. Germline assignment: CDR1 WNHNN and CDR2 SYGVQD (reference sequence). This CDR3 contains 17 residues. The CDR3 protein is CASRRGDCNRVRQPQHF. In nucleotides, the CDR3 is TGCGCCAGCAGGAGGGGCGATTGCAACAGGGTACGGCAGCCCCAGCATTTT.

The chain employs TRBV21-1 and TRBJ1-6; TRBD1 is taken as the D call from the table, unchecked against the DNA. TRBV21-1 is marked as a pseudogene. The CDR3 is 16 amino acids. Here the CDR3 DNA reads TGTGCCAGCAGTTTATTGGACAGTTCCTATAATTCACCCCTCCACTTT. Protein product: CASSLLDSSYNSPLHF.